Below, one TCR beta chain is given with its context. The sample belongs to a study of OX40 agonist ivuxolimab in advanced cancers. For the study at large: Patients were treated with intravenous ivuxolimab, dosed at 0.01 to 10 mg/kg and infused every 2 weeks.

Method: immunoSEQ multiplex PCR; TCRdb's copy keeps in-frame clones and lacks some. The table includes 77,000 or so clones, around 90% detected once. This CDR3 is built from 15 residues. The V segment lost 4 bases and the J segment 2 bases; nucleotides outside the gene matches: 3. Germline CDR1 reads MNHGY; CDR2 reads SVAAGI. The rearrangement joins TRBV6-9 to TRBJ2-1; 9 bases agree with TRBD2. This sample comprised CD4+ or CD8+ T cells sorted from blood, obtained in a trial of the OX40 agonist ivuxolimab. This TCR derives from an adult with an advanced solid tumor such as melanoma, head and neck, liver or kidney cancer. CDR3: CASSSAGGTYNEQFF. The CDR3 coding sequence is TGTGCCAGCAGTTCCGCGGGGGGGACCTACAATGAGCAGTTCTTC.